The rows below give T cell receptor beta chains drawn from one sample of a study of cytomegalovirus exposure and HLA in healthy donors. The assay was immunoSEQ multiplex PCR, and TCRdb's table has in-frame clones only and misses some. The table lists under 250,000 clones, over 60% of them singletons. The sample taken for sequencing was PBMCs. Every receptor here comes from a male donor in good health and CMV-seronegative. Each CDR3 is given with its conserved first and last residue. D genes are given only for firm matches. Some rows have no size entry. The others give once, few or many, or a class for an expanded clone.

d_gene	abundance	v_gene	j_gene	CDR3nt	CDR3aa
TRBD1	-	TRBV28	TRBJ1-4	TGTGCCAGCCAACCCGGGACAGCCCATGAAAAACTGTTTTTT	CASQPGTAHEKLFF
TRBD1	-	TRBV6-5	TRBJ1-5	TGTGCCAGCAGTTACCAGGGGGGTAGTAATCAGCCCCAGCATTTT	CASSYQGGSNQPQHF
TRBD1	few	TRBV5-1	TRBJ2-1	TGCGCCAGCAGCTTTTGGAGGACAGGGGACGGCAATGAGCAGTTCTTC	CASSFWRTGDGNEQFF
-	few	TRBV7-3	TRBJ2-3	TGTGCCAGCTCTCGGGGGTCGGGAGATACGCAGTATTTT	CASSRGSGDTQYF
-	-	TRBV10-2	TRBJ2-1	TGCGCCAGCAGTCCTAGGTGGGGGGTACGATTCCCCGCAGGGGAGCAGTTCTTC	CASSPRWGVRFPAGEQFF
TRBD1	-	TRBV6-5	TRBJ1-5	TGTGCCAGCAGCGACAGGGGGAATCAGCCCCAGCATTTT	CASSDRGNQPQHF
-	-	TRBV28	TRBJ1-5	TGTGCCAGCAACCAGGGGTTTGGTCAGCCCCAGCATTTT	CASNQGFGQPQHF
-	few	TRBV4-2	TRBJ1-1	TGTGCCAGCAGCCAAGAGCCTCGGGGGAGCACTAAAGCTTTCTTT	CASSQEPRGSTKAFF
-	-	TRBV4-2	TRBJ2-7	TGTGCCAGCAGCCAAGCCCTGGAGGGTCGGGTCGAGCAGTACTTC	CASSQALEGRVEQYF
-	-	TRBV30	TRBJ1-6	TGTGCCTGGAGTGTTGGAGCAGGGCATAATTCACCCTTCCACTTT	CAWSVGAGHNSPFHF
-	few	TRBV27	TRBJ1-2	TGTGCCAGCCCCCCCACGGGGGGGGATGGCTACACCTTC	CASPPTGGDGYTF
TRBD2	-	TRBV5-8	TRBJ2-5	TGTGCCAGCAGCTTGTCCCCGGGACTAGCGGGAGGAGGAGGGCAAGAGACCCAGTACTTC	CASSLSPGLAGGGGQETQYF
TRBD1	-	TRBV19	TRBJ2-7	TGTGCCAGTAGTATTAGGGGCAGGGGGACCTACGAGCAGTACTTC	CASSIRGRGTYEQYF
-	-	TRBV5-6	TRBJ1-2	TGTGCCAGCAGCTTTGAGGACAGCCTTCCAATCTATGGCTACACCTTC	CASSFEDSLPIYGYTF
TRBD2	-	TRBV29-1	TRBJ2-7	TGCAGCGCTGGTGGATTAGCGGGAGGCTCCTACGAGCAGTACTTC	CSAGGLAGGSYEQYF
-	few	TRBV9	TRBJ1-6	TGTGCCAGCAGCGTAGGCCACAGGAATTCACCCCTCCACTTT	CASSVGHRNSPLHF
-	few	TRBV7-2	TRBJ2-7	TGTGCCAGCAGCAGACTAGACGAGCAGTACTTC	CASSRLDEQYF
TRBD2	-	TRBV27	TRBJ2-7	TGTGCCAGCAGTTCCGGACTAGCGGGATACTACGAGCAGTACTTC	CASSSGLAGYYEQYF
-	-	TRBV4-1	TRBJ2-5	TGCGCCAGCAGCCCTCCAGGACTCCAAGAGACCCAGTACTTC	CASSPPGLQETQYF
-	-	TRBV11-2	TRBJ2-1	TGTGCCAGCAGCTTGGGAGCGAATTTCTACAATGAGCAGTTCTTC	CASSLGANFYNEQFF
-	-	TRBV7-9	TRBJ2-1	TGTGCCAGCAGCTTAGTAGGGGGTGAGCAGTTCTTC	CASSLVGGEQFF
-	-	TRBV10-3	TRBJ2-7	TGTGCCATCAGTGAAGCGGGACAAACCTACGAGCAGTACTTC	CAISEAGQTYEQYF
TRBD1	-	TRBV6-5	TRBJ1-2	TGTGCCAGCAGACCGGACAGGGGCCGTGGCTACACCTTC	CASRPDRGRGYTF
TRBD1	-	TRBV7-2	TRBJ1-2	TGTGCCAGCAGCCCCGGACAGGGCTATGGCTACACCTTC	CASSPGQGYGYTF
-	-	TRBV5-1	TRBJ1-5	TGCGCCAGCAGCAAGGACTACACAGATACGCAGCATTTT	CASSKDYTDTQHF
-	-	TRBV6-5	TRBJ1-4	TGTGCCAGCAGTACCGCCAGGGGTAGGAGAGAAAAACTGTTTTTT	CASSTARGRREKLFF
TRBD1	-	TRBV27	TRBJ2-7	TGTGCCAGCAGCGGGGCCGGGACAGGGGGCTACGAGCAGTACTTC	CASSGAGTGGYEQYF